This T cell receptor (beta chain) was obtained from a study of molecular identifiers for immune sequencing clone quantification. On this clonotype: A much larger clonotype is one base distant, so this may be a read error.

TCRdb fed the PCR reads into MiXCR, producing one record per CDR3 protein. The repertoire holds about 300,000 distinct CDR3 sequences, with roughly 23% as singletons. Based on a CD8+CD4-CCR7+CD45RA+ profile, naive CD8 T cells were sorted. Germline CDR1 is SGHDN and CDR2 is FVKESK. The CDR3 consists of 15 residues. This clonotype was obtained from a human donor in good health. Some libraries in this study had Jurkat cell RNA spiked in. This rearrangement joins TRBV14 to TRBJ1-1, with 7 nucleotides matching TRBD1. Sequenced input: naive CD8+ T cells from blood, with Jurkat cell RNA spiked in. Subset: FACS-sorted CD8+CD4-CCR7+CD45RA+ naive T cells. CDR3 protein: CASSRKTGMNTGAFF. CDR3 bases: TGTGCCAGCAGCCGGAAGACAGGGATGAACACTGGAGCTTTCTTT.